The next 10 T cell receptor beta chains were all read from a single sample in a study of blood T cell repertoires in COVID-19. The method was immunoSEQ multiplex PCR; TCRdb's version includes in-frame clones alone and lacks a portion of them. The sample yields about 160,000 clones, 89% seen once. The sequencing input was peripheral blood. All receptors come from a man in his 60s with acute or convalescent COVID-19.

The rearrangement uses TRBV2 and TRBJ1-2, with D possibly being TRBD1 (6 bases). The CDR3 consists of 15 residues. Trimming took 3 bases from V and 4 from J, leaving 15 bases between them. CDR1 is SNHLY and CDR2 is FYNNEI in the germline V gene. The DNA of the CDR3 is TGTGCCAGCAGTGATTTACGGGGGGCAATCTATGGCTACACCTTC. It encodes CASSDLRGAIYGYTF.

This chain connects TRBV7-9 to TRBJ2-7; 11 bases are a match to TRBD1. CDR3 length: 14 residues. Germline V CDR1 and CDR2: SEHNR, FQNEAQ (reference sequence). J was trimmed by 8 bases and V by 5 bases; bases with no gene match: 8. In DNA, the CDR3 is TGTGCCAGCAGCCCCGGACAGGGGGCGGGTAAGCAGTACTTC. Protein: CASSPGQGAGKQYF. The whole variable domain, remainder taken from reference TRBV7-9 and TRBJ2-7, is DTGVSQNPRHKITKRGQNVTFRCDPISEHNRLYWYRQTLGQGPEFLTYFQNEAQLEKSRLLSDRFSAERPKGSFSTLEIQRTEQGDSAMYLCASSPGQGAGKQYFGPGTRLTVT.

This clone was found once. Written as DNA, the CDR3 is TGTGCCAGCATCAGACAGGGGGCATTTACCACTGAAGCTTTCTTT. It codes for CASIRQGAFTTEAFF. This rearrangement joins TRBV5-6 to TRBJ1-1; 10 nucleotides align to TRBD1. Germline V gene lookup returns CDR1 SGHDT and CDR2 YYEEEE. The V and J ends lost 6 bases and 4 bases, in that order; junction bases with no gene match: 9. The CDR3 totals 15 residues.

The chain uses TRBV24-1 and TRBJ2-3, with 7 bases matching TRBD1. The V and J ends lost 2 bases and 0 bases, in that order; junction bases with no gene match: 4. Germline values: CDR1 KGHDR, CDR2 SFDVKD. The CDR3 is 16 residues long. The CDR3 DNA follows: TGTGCCACCAGTGATTCCCGGACAGGAAGCACAGATACGCAGTATTTT. It is translated as CATSDSRTGSTDTQYF.

The chain carries TRBV9 and TRBJ1-2; weak D call: TRBD1 (6 bases). The germline CDR1 and CDR2 sequences are SGDLS and YYNGEE. V lost 0 bases to trimming and J lost 5 bases, with 14 bases between them. CDR3 length: 15 residues. CDR3 sequence: CASSVGQDNLYGYTF. As DNA, the CDR3 is TGTGCCAGCAGCGTAGGACAGGACAACCTTTATGGCTACACCTTC.

The chain joins TRBV4-1 to TRBJ1-1; the D gene is possibly TRBD1 (6 bases). Trimming removed 2 bases from V and 0 bases from J, with 16 bases in between. This CDR3 comprises 17 residues. CDR1 MGHRA and CDR2 YSYEKL come from the germline V gene. CDR3 DNA: TGCGCCAGCAGCCAAAAGCGGGACACCTCTTTGAACACTGAAGCTTTCTTT. This codes for CASSQKRDTSLNTEAFF.

This chain connects TRBV5-1 to TRBJ1-2; D is undetermined. CDR1 SGHRS and CDR2 YFSETQ come from the germline V gene. This CDR3 comprises 12 residues. Trimming left V 4 bases short and J 4 bases short, with 8 bases between. CDR3 DNA sequence: TGCGCCAGCAGCAACGGAGTCTATGGCTACACCTTC. It yields the protein CASSNGVYGYTF.

This chain joins TRBV27 and TRBJ2-6; 9 nucleotides align to TRBD1. With 3 bases clipped from V and 2 bases from J, the junction kept 8 bases outside the gene matches. Germline V lookup: CDR1 MNHEY, CDR2 SMNVEV (reference sequence). The CDR3 totals 18 residues. CDR3 loop: CASSFGQGTIPGANVLTF. The CDR3 DNA sequence: TGTGCCAGCAGTTTTGGACAGGGGACCATCCCTGGGGCCAACGTCCTGACTTTC.

The J gene is TRBJ2-7, the V gene TRBV27; TRBD1 agrees at 8 bases. Germline V gene data show CDR1 as MNHEY and CDR2 as SMNVEV (reference sequence). CDR3 length equals 16 residues. With 8 bases clipped from V and 6 bases from J, the junction kept 18 bases outside the gene matches. This chain's CDR3 is CASSVLGDRGIGEQYF. The CDR3 DNA follows: TGTGCCAGCTCAGTTTTAGGAGACAGGGGAATCGGCGAGCAGTACTTC.

For the CDR3, the DNA is TGTGCCAGCAGCCTGGGACAGGGCAACCCGAACACTGAAGCTTTCTTT. It yields the protein CASSLGQGNPNTEAFF. The chain joins TRBV27 to TRBJ1-1; 9 nucleotides match TRBD1. In germline, CDR1 is MNHEY, CDR2 SMNVEV (reference sequence). This CDR3 region has 16 residues. V gave up 6 bases and J gave up 1 base; unmatched junction bases: 9.